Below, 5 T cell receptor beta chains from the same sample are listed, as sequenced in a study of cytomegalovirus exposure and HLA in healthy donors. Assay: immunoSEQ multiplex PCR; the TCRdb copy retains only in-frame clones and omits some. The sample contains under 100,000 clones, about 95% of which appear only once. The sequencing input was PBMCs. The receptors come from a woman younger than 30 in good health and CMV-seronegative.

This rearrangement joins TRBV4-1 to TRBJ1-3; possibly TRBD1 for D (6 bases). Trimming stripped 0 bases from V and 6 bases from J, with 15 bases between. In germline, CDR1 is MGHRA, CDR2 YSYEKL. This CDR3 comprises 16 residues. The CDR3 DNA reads TGCGCCAGCAGCCAAGACTTTGGACAGCGATTAAACACCATATATTTT. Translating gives CASSQDFGQRLNTIYF.

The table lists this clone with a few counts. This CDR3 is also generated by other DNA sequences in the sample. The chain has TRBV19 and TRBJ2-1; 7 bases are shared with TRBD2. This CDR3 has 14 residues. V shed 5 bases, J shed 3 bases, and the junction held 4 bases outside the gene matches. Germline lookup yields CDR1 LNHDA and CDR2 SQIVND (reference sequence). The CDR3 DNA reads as TGTGCCAGTAGTTCGGGAGGTGACTACAATGAGCAGTTCTTC. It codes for CASSSGGDYNEQFF.

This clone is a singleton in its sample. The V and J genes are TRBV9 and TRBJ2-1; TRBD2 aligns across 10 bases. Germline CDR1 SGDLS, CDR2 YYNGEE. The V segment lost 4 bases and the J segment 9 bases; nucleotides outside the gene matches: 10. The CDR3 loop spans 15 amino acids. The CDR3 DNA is TGTGCCAGCAGCCGCAGCGGGGGGGGGAATAGTGAGCAGTTCTTC. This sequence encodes CASSRSGGGNSEQFF. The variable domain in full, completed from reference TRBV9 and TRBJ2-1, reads DSGVTQTPKHLITATGQRVTLRCSPRSGDLSVYWYQQSLDQGLQFLIQYYNGEERAKGNILERFSAQQFPDLHSELNLSSLELGDSALYFCASSRSGGGNSEQFFGPGTRLTVL.

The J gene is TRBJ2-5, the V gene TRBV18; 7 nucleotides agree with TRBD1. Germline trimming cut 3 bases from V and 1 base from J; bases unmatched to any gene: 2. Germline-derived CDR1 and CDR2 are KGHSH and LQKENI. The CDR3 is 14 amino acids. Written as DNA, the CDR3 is TGTGCCAGCTCACCCGGGACAGCCCAAGAGACCCAGTACTTC. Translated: CASSPGTAQETQYF.

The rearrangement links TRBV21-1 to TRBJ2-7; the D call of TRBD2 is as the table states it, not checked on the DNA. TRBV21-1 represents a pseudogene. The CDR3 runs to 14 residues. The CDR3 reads CASSKGLAAYEQYF. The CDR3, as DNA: TGTGCCAGCAGCAAAGGGCTAGCGGCCTACGAGCAGTACTTC.